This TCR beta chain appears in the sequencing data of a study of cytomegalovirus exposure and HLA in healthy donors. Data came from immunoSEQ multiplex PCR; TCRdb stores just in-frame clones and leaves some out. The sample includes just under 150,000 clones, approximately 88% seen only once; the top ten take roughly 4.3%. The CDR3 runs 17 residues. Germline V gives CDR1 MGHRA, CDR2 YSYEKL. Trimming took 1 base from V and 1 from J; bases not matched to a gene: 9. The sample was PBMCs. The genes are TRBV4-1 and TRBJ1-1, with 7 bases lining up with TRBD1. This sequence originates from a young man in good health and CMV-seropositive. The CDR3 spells CASSQGQGLGQNTEAFF. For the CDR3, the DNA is TGCGCCAGCAGCCAAGGACAGGGTCTCGGTCAGAACACTGAAGCTTTCTTT.